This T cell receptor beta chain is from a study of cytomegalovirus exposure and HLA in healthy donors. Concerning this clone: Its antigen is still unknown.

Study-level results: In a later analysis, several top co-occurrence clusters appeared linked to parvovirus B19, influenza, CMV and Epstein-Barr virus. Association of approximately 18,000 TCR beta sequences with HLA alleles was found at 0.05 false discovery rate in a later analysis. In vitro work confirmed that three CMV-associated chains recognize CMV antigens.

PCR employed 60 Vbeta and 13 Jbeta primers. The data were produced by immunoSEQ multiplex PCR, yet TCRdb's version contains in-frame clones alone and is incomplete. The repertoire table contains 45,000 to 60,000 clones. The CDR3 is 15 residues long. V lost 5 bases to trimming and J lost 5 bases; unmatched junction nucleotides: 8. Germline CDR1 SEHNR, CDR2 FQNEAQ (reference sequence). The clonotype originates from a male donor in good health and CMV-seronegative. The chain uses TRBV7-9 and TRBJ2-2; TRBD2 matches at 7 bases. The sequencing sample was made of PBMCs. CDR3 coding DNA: TGTGCCAGCAGCCCCAAGGCGGGAGTGACCGGGGAGCTGTTTTTT. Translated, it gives CASSPKAGVTGELFF.